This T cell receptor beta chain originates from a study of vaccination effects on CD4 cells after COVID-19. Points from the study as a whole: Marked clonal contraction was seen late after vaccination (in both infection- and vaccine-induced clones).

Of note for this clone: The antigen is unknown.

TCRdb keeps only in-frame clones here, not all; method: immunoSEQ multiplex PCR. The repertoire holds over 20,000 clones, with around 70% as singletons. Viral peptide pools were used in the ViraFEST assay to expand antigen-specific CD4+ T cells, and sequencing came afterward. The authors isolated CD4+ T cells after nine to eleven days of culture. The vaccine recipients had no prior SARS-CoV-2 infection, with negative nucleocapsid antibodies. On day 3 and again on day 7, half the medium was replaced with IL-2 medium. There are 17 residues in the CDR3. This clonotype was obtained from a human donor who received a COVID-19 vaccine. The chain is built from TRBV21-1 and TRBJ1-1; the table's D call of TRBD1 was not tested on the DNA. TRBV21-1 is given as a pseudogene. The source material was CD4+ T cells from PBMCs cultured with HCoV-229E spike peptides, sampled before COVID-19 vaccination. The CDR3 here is CASSLQGARGMNTEAFF. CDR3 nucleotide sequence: TGTGCCAGCAGCTTACAGGGGGCGCGTGGTATGAACACTGAAGCTTTCTTT.